This TCR beta chain was sequenced for a study of blood T cells in healthy people across ages. Whole-study results and caveats: A roughly linear fall in TCR beta diversity per million T cells was seen with increasing age. Researchers said unsorted PBMCs prevented a conclusive naive versus antigen-experienced comparison.

The germline V gene encodes CDR1 SGDLS and CDR2 YYNGEE. CDR3 length: 15 amino acids. A second PCR of 7 to 11 cycles used a sample-barcoded 5' primer and a J-beta primer mix. Via MiXCR, TCRdb re-called the 5' RACE reads, giving one row per CDR3 protein. The sample includes about 1,400,000 distinct CDR3 sequences, around two fifths of them seen just once. In regard to this clonotype: What it binds is unknown. A junction boundary mismatches the germline segment, possibly from a read error.

Total RNA extracted from each sample amounted to at least 6 micrograms. This chain joins TRBV9 and TRBJ1-1; D is undetermined. This sequence originates from a woman under 30 in good health. The sample consisted of blood. In nucleotides, the CDR3 is TGTGCCAGCAGCGTAGAAGGAAGGCTGAACGCTGAAGCTTTCTTT. Protein: CASSVEGRLNAEAFF.